This record looks at one T cell receptor (beta chain) sequence and its context. TCRdb's copy holds only in-frame clones and misses some; the assay was immunoSEQ multiplex PCR. This sample has 95,000 to 110,000 clones, with 80% to 85% found just once. The data belong to a study of blood T cell repertoires in COVID-19. The wider study: There were acute and convalescent COVID-19 samples, and they came from the United States, Italy and Spain. T cells, B-cell-depleted T cells, or PBMCs supplied cDNA or gDNA.

The clonotype originates from a human donor in a cohort sampled during active COVID-19. The sequencing input was peripheral blood.

The CDR3 region has the DNA TGTGCCAGCAGCAAAACCCCCGTAGCGGGAGGGCGTGAGACCCAGTACTTC. Translation: CASSKTPVAGGRETQYF. The chain couples TRBV21-1 to TRBJ2-5; the table's D call of TRBD2 was not tested on the DNA. TRBV21-1 is given as a pseudogene. This CDR3 is built from 17 residues.